One sample yielded the 12 T cell receptor beta chains listed below, sequenced in a study of blood T cells in healthy people across ages. For the second PCR, which ran for about 6 to 11 cycles, a sample-barcoded 5' primer and a J-beta primer mix were used. TCRdb fed the 5' RACE reads into MiXCR, producing one record per CDR3 protein. The table lists about a million distinct CDR3 sequences, about 51% of them singletons. Source material: blood. These receptors were collected from a woman aged 55-69 years in good health.

This chain joins TRBV15 and TRBJ2-3; D is uncertain. V lost 5 bases and J 4 bases, leaving 10 bases between the germline ends. Germline assignment: CDR1 LNHNV and CDR2 YYDKDF (reference sequence). The CDR3 spans 13 residues. DNA for the CDR3: TGTGCCACCAGCCCCCATGGGGCAGATACGCAGTATTTT. Protein sequence: CATSPHGADTQYF.

The rearrangement uses TRBV4-1 and TRBJ2-7; TRBD2 matches 11 bases. This CDR3 comprises 17 residues. Germline CDR1 reads MGHRA; CDR2 reads YSYEKL. J lost 7 bases, V lost 7 bases, and 18 bases had no gene match. Here the CDR3 DNA reads TGCGCCAGCAACAGTACAGGGGGACTAGCGGCCTACAATGAGCAGTACTTC. Protein: CASNSTGGLAAYNEQYF.

The chain joins TRBV3-1 to TRBJ1-2; no clear D. V was clipped by 7 bases and J by 8 bases, with 17 bases between them. The CDR3 covers 13 residues. Germline lookup yields CDR1 LGHDT and CDR2 YNNKEL (reference sequence). The CDR3 sequence is CASTLPEGWGYTF. The CDR3 DNA sequence: TGTGCCAGCACATTACCCGAGGGCTGGGGCTACACCTTC.

The chain couples TRBV7-2 to TRBJ2-5; 8 bases match TRBD2. The end of the DNA aligns better with TRBJ2-1, so the J call may be wrong. The CDR3 runs 12 residues. Germline CDR1 SGHTA, CDR2 FQGNSA. CDR3 in DNA: TGTGCCAGCCAAGGAGCGGGGGTGACCCAGTTCTTC. Its translation: CASQGAGVTQFF.

V is TRBV6-5 and J is TRBJ2-1, with 9 bases matching TRBD2. Germline lookup yields CDR1 MNHEY and CDR2 SVGAGI. V shed 8 bases, J shed 4 bases, and the junction held 12 bases outside the gene matches. The CDR3 is 16 residues long. In DNA form, the CDR3 reads TGTGCCAGCGATGACTCCGGGACTAGCATTTACAATGAGCAGTTCTTC. Amino acid sequence: CASDDSGTSIYNEQFF.

The rearrangement uses TRBV10-3 and TRBJ2-1; D call uncertain. V was shortened by 3 bases and J by 7 bases, with 13 bases between the two germline ends. This CDR3 contains 14 residues. In germline, CDR1 is ENHRY, CDR2 SYGVKD. CDR3 region: CAISDDWLGNEQFF. The CDR3 DNA reads TGTGCCATCAGTGATGACTGGTTGGGGAATGAGCAGTTCTTC.

This chain connects TRBV15 to TRBJ2-7, with 10 nucleotides matching TRBD2. There are 14 residues in the CDR3. Per the germline V gene, CDR1 is LNHNV and CDR2 is YYDKDF (reference sequence). Trimming cost V 1 base and J 7 bases; bases outside gene matches: 4. CDR3 residues: CATSRGLAGDEQYF. The CDR3 DNA follows: TGTGCCACCAGCAGAGGGCTAGCGGGAGATGAGCAGTACTTC.

The rearrangement joins TRBV6-5 to TRBJ2-2; D perhaps matches TRBD1 (6 bases). Germline values: CDR1 MNHEY, CDR2 SVGAGI. This CDR3 has 14 amino acids. Deletions cut 4 bases from V and 3 bases from J, with 9 bases between. CDR3 loop: CASSSGQHTGELFF. CDR3 nucleotides: TGTGCCAGCAGTTCGGGACAACACACCGGGGAGCTGTTTTTT.

The sample holds a few counts of this clonotype. J is TRBJ2-5 and V is TRBV4-1; 7 bases fit TRBD2. The CDR3 length is 14 residues. V gave up 7 bases and J gave up 5 bases; unmatched junction bases: 10. The germline gives CDR1 MGHRA, CDR2 YSYEKL. The chain's CDR3 is CASKAGAGRETQYF. The CDR3 DNA follows: TGCGCCAGCAAGGCGGGAGCTGGTCGGGAGACCCAGTACTTC.

This clonotype appeared many times. The chain combines TRBV27 with TRBJ2-5, with D tentatively TRBD2 (5 bases). The V end was cut by 5 bases, the J end by 4 bases, with 11 bases between. Looked up from germline, CDR1 is MNHEY and CDR2 is SMNVEV (reference sequence). This CDR3 spans 13 amino acids. CDR3 amino acids: CASSGGSVETQYF. In nucleotides, the CDR3 is TGTGCCAGCAGTGGTGGGAGTGTAGAGACCCAGTACTTC.

This clonotype was counted between two and nine times. The chain employs TRBV9 and TRBJ2-7, with 7 bases lining up with TRBD1. Per germline, CDR1 SGDLS and CDR2 YYNGEE. V gave up 2 bases and J gave up 7 bases; unmatched junction bases: 18. This CDR3 has 17 amino acids. CDR3 residues: CASSVATGDGSRNEQYF. CDR3 bases: TGTGCCAGCAGCGTTGCAACAGGGGATGGAAGTAGGAATGAGCAGTACTTC.

This clonotype was observed a handful of times. The rearrangement joins TRBV6-2 or TRBV6-3 to TRBJ2-3; D not resolved. V shed 4 bases and J shed 6 bases, with 17 bases lying between them. Per the germline V gene, CDR1 is MNHEY and CDR2 is SVGEGT. The CDR3 is 15 amino acids. The CDR3: CASSSWGSSRDTQYF. CDR3 bases: TGTGCCAGCAGTTCCTGGGGTTCTAGTAGGGATACGCAGTATTTT.